This passage covers 13 T cell receptor beta chains from one sample sequenced in a study of blood T cells in healthy people across ages. Sample-barcoded 5' priming and a J-beta primer mix drove a second PCR of about 6 to 12 cycles. TCRdb fed the 5' RACE reads into MiXCR, producing one record per CDR3 protein. The table has 780,000 or so distinct CDR3 sequences, 56% seen once. The source material was blood. These receptors came from a man aged 40-55 years in good health.

The chain joins TRBV10-3 to TRBJ2-7; TRBD2 is a possible D gene (6 bases). Germline CDR1 reads ENHRY; CDR2 reads SYGVKD. V shed 6 bases and J shed 6 bases, with 12 bases lying between them. This CDR3 has 12 residues. The CDR3 DNA sequence: TGTGCCATCAGAAAACTAGCATCCGAGCAGTACTTC. It specifies CAIRKLASEQYF.

The genes are TRBV7-9 and TRBJ2-1, with TRBD2 identical over 11 bases. The junction had 12 bases not matched to a gene; V was cut back by 4 bases and J by 10 bases. Germline V CDR1 and CDR2: SEHNR, FQNEAQ (reference sequence). CDR3 length: 16 amino acids. CDR3 sequence reads: CASSSQGSGRATEQFF. The CDR3 DNA follows: TGTGCCAGCAGCTCTCAGGGTAGCGGGAGGGCCACCGAGCAGTTCTTC.

This clonotype was observed a handful of times. The chain combines TRBV20-1 with TRBJ2-7; TRBD1 is a possible D gene (6 bases). Trimming removed 5 bases from V and 0 bases from J, with 20 bases in between. Germline-derived CDR1 and CDR2 are DFQATT and SNEGSKA (reference sequence). The CDR3 totals 16 residues. CDR3 bases: TGCAGTGCTGCTGGACAGACAATCCCGGGCTCCTACGAGCAGTACTTC. Translating it yields CSAAGQTIPGSYEQYF.

The J gene is TRBJ2-4, the V gene TRBV14, with D uncertain. The J call may be faulty, since TRBJ2-7 better matches the DNA end. Per the germline V gene, CDR1 is SGHDN and CDR2 is FVKESK. This CDR3 spans 14 amino acids. The CDR3 DNA reads as TGTGCCAGCACCCACAGTTATGGAAGCTACGAGCAGTACTTC. It specifies CASTHSYGSYEQYF.

The chain combines TRBV2 with TRBJ1-2; 7 positions match TRBD1. The CDR3 runs 14 residues. The V gene's germline CDR1 is SNHLY and CDR2 FYNNEI. V gave up 6 bases and J gave up 8 bases; unmatched junction bases: 12. Here the CDR3 DNA reads TGTGCCAGCAGGGGAGGGACAGCGGCTGGAGGCTACACCTTC. This sequence encodes CASRGGTAAGGYTF.

J is TRBJ2-4 and V is TRBV30; TRBD1 aligns across 7 bases. Per germline, CDR1 GTSNPN and CDR2 SVGIG (reference sequence). Unmatched junction bases numbered 10, after V lost 1 base and J lost 13 bases. The CDR3 is made up of 13 amino acids. In nucleotides, the CDR3 is TGTGCCTGGAGTGGGGACAGAACCAATGAGCAGTACTTC. Translation gives CAWSGDRTNEQYF.

This chain connects TRBV29-1 to TRBJ2-5, with D possibly TRBD2 on 6 matching bases. The CDR3 is 15 residues long. CDR1 SQVTM and CDR2 ANQGSEA come from the germline V gene. Trimming took off 0 bases at V and 5 bases at J, with 16 bases between the two ends. This CDR3 is CSVEDGLRGRETQYF. The CDR3 DNA is TGCAGCGTTGAAGATGGGTTACGGGGGAGGGAGACCCAGTACTTC.

This chain connects TRBV29-1 to TRBJ2-7, with D maybe TRBD2 (5 bases). In germline, CDR1 is SQVTM, CDR2 ANQGSEA. The ends were cut back, 7 bases at V and 7 bases at J, with 20 bases in the middle. The CDR3 spans 13 residues. The CDR3 protein is CSGQRISYNEQYF. CDR3 DNA: TGCAGCGGCCAGCGGATCTCCTACAATGAGCAGTACTTC.

This clonotype was seen a handful of times. The genes are TRBV7-2 and TRBJ2-4; no firm D call. The length of the CDR3 is 12 residues. The V gene's germline CDR1 is SGHTA and CDR2 FQGNSA. The germline V and J ends were trimmed by 5 bases and 9 bases, with 11 bases remaining between them. In nucleotides, the CDR3 is TGTGCCAGCAGCCCCCTGTTGGGCATTCAGTACTTC. Its protein product is CASSPLLGIQYF.

This clonotype was counted a few times. The chain recombines TRBV4-2 with TRBJ1-1; maybe TRBD1 (5 bases). Germline V gene sequence: CDR1 LGHNA, CDR2 YNFKEQ. V was pared by 0 bases and J by 4 bases, with 12 bases between. This CDR3 has 15 residues. Here the CDR3 DNA reads TGTGCCAGCAGCCAAGAGGGATTTGGGGGCACTGAAGCTTTCTTT. It translates to CASSQEGFGGTEAFF.

The V and J genes are TRBV7-9 and TRBJ1-1, with TRBD1 identical over 9 bases. CDR3 length equals 15 residues. V shed 5 bases, J shed 1 base, and the junction held 5 bases outside the gene matches. Germline loops: CDR1 SEHNR, CDR2 FQNEAQ (reference sequence). CDR3 coding DNA: TGTGCCAGCAGCACTTGGACAGGGGCGAACACTGAAGCTTTCTTT. Translated: CASSTWTGANTEAFF. Combining the CDR3 with reference TRBV7-9 and TRBJ1-1 gives the whole variable domain DTGVSQNPRHKITKRGQNVTFRCDPISEHNRLYWYRQTLGQGPEFLTYFQNEAQLEKSRLLSDRFSAERPKGSFSTLEIQRTEQGDSAMYLCASSTWTGANTEAFFGQGTRLTVV.

The chain is built from TRBV20-1 and TRBJ1-4; the D is unclear. The CDR3 totals 12 residues. The V gene lost 4 bases and the J gene lost 4 bases, with 7 bases spanning the gap. Germline V gene data show CDR1 as DFQATT and CDR2 as SNEGSKA (reference sequence). CDR3: CSAKGFNEKLFF. The CDR3 DNA sequence: TGCAGTGCTAAGGGATTTAATGAAAAACTGTTTTTT.

The rearrangement uses TRBV5-1 and TRBJ2-7; TRBD2 might be the D (6 bases). The V end lost 4 bases, the J end lost 2 bases, and 16 bases lay between the germline ends. CDR1 is SGHRS and CDR2 is YFSETQ in the germline V gene. This CDR3 is 15 amino acids long. In DNA form, the CDR3 reads TGCGCCAGCAGCGACGCGGGACTTCCGGCCTACGAGCAGTACTTC. Translation: CASSDAGLPAYEQYF.